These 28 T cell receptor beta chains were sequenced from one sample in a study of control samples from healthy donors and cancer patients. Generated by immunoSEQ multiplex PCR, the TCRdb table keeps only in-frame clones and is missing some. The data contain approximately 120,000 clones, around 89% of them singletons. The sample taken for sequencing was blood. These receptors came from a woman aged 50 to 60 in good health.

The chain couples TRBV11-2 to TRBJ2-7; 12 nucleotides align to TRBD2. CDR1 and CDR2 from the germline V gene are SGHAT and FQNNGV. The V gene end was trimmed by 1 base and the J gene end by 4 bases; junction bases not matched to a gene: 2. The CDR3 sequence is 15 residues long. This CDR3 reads CASSLGTSGAYEQYV. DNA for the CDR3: TGTGCCAGCAGCTTAGGGACTAGCGGGGCTTACGAGCAGTACGTC.

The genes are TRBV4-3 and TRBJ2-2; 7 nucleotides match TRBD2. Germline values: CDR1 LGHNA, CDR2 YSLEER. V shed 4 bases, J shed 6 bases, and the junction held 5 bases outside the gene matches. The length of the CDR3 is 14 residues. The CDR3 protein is CASSREGRSGELFF. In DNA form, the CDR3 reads TGCGCCAGCAGCCGGGAGGGGAGGTCCGGGGAGCTGTTTTTT.

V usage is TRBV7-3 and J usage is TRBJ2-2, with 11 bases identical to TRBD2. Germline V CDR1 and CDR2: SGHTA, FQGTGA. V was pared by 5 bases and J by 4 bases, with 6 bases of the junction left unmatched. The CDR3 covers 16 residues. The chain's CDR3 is CASSLGTSGVTGELFF. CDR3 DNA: TGTGCCAGCAGCCTCGGGACTAGCGGAGTCACCGGGGAGCTGTTTTTT.

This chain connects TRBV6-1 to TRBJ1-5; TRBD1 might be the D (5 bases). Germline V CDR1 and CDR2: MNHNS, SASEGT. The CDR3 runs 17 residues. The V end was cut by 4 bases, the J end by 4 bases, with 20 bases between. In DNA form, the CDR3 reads TGTGCCAGCAGTGGTAAAGGGGCCTCCACGGGGAATCAGCCCCAGCATTTT. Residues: CASSGKGASTGNQPQHF.

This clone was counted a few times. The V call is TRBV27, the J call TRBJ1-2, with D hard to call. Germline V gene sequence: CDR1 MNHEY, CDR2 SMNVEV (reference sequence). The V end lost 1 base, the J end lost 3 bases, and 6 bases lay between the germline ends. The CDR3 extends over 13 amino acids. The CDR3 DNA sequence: TGTGCCAGCAGTTTATATCCAGACTATGGCTACACCTTC. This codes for CASSLYPDYGYTF.

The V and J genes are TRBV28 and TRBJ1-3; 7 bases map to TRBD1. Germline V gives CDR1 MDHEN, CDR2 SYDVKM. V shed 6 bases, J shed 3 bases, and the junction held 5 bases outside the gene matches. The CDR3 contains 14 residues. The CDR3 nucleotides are TGTGCCAGCAGAGGGACAGCCGTTGGAAACACCATATATTTT. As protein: CASRGTAVGNTIYF.

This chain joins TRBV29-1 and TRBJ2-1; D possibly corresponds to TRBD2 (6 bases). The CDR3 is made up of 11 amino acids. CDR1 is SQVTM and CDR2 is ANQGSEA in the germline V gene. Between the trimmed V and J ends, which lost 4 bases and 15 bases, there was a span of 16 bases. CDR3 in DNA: TGCAGCGTTGCGAGGGAGGAGAGTCCGTTCTTC. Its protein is CSVAREESPFF.

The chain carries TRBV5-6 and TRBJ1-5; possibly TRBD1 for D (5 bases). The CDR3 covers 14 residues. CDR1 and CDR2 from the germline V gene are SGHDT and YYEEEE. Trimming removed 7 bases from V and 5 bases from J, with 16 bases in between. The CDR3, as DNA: TGTGCCAGCTACGGATGGGGCGGCGATCAGCCCCAGCATTTT. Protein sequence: CASYGWGGDQPQHF.

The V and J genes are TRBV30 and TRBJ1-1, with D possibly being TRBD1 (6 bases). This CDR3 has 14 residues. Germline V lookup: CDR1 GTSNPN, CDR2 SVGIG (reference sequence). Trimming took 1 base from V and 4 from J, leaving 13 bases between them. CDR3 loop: CAWSAGQFSTEAFF. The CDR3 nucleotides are TGTGCCTGGAGTGCAGGACAGTTCTCCACTGAAGCTTTCTTT.

Here the CDR3 DNA reads TGTGCCAGCAACAGGGAGGGAACAGATACGCAGTATTTT. This codes for CASNREGTDTQYF. The rearrangement uses TRBV2 and TRBJ2-3, with D perhaps TRBD2 (7 bases). CDR3 size: 13 residues. CDR1 and CDR2 (germline): SNHLY, FYNNEI. Trimming pared 7 bases from V and 3 bases from J, leaving 11 bases between.

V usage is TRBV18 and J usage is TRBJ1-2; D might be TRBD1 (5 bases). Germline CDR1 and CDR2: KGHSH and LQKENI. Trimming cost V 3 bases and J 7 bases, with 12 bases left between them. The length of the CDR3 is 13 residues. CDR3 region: CASSPRADGGYTF. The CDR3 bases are TGTGCCAGCTCACCCAGGGCAGATGGTGGCTACACCTTC.

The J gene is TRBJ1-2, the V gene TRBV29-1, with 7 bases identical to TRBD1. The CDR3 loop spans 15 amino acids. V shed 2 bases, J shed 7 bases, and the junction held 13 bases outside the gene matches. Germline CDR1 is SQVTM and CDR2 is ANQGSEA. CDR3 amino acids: CSVERDRLPGGGYTF. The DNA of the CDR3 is TGCAGCGTTGAAAGGGACAGACTACCCGGCGGTGGCTACACCTTC.

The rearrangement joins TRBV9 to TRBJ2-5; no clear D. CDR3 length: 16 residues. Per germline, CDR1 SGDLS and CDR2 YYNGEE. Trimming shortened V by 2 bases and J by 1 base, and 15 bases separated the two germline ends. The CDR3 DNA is TGTGCCAGCAGCGTTGTAGAGGACCTAACCCAAGAGACCCAGTACTTC. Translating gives CASSVVEDLTQETQYF.

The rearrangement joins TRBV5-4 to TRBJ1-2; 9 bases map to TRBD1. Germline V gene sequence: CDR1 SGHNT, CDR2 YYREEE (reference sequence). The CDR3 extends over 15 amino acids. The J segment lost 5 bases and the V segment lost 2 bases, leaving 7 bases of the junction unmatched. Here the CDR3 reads CASSFSGQGPYGYTF. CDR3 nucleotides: TGTGCCAGCAGCTTCTCGGGACAGGGACCTTATGGCTACACCTTC.

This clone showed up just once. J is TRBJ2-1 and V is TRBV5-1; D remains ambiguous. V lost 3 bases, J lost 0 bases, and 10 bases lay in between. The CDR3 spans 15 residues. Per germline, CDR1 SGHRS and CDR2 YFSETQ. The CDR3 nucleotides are TGCGCCAGCAGCTCAGTAAAAAGCTCCTACAATGAGCAGTTCTTC. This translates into CASSSVKSSYNEQFF.

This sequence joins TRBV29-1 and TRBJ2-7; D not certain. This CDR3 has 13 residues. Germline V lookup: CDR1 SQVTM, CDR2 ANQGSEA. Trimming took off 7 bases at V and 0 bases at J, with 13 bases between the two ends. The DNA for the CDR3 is TGCAGCGGCCTTTCTCCAAGCTCCTACGAGCAGTACTTC. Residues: CSGLSPSSYEQYF.

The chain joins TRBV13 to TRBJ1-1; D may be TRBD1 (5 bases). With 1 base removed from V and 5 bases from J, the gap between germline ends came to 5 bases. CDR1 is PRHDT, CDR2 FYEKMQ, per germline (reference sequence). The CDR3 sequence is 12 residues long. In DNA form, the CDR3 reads TGTGCCAGCAGCTTAGCAGGGACTGAAGCTTTCTTT. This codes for CASSLAGTEAFF.

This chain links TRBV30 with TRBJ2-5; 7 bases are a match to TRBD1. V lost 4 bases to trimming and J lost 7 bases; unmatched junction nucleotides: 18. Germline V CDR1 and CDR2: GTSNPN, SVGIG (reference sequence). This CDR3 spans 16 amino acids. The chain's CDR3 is CAWNPPRTGVLVTQYF. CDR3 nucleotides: TGTGCCTGGAACCCCCCCAGGACAGGAGTTTTAGTGACCCAGTACTTC.

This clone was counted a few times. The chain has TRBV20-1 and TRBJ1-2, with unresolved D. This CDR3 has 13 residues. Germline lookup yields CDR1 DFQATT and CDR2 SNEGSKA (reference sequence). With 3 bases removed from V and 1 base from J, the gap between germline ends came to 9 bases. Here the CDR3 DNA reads TGCAGTGCTAGTCTAGGTCTTAACTATGGCTACACCTTC. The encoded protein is CSASLGLNYGYTF.

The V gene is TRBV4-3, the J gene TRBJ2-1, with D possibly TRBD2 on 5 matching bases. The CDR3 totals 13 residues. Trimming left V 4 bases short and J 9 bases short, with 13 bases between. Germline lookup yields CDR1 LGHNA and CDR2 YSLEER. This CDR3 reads CASSPRASSEQFF. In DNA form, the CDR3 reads TGCGCCAGCAGCCCGAGGGCTAGCTCTGAGCAGTTCTTC.

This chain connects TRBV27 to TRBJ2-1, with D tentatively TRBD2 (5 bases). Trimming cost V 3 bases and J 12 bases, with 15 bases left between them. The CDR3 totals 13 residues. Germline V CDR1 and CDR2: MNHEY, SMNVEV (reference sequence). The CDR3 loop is CASSLGGLAVQFF. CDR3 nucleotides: TGTGCCAGCAGTTTGGGTGGGCTAGCTGTGCAGTTCTTC.

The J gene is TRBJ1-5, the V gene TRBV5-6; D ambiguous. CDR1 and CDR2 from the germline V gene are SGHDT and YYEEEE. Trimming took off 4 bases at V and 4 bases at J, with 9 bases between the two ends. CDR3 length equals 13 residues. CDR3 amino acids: CASSGPDNQPQHF. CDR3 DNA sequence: TGTGCCAGCAGCGGACCAGATAATCAGCCCCAGCATTTT.

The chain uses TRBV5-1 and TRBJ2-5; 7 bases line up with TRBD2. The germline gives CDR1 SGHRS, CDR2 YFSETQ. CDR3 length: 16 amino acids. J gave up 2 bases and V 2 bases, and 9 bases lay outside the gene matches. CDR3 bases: TGCGCCAGCAGCTTCTCACGTGGGGAGGGACAAGAGACCCAGTACTTC. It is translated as CASSFSRGEGQETQYF. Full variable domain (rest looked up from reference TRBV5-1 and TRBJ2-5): KAGVTQTPRYLIKTRGQQVTLSCSPISGHRSVSWYQQTPGQGLQFLFEYFSETQRNKGNFPGRFSGRQFSNSRSEMNVSTLELGDSALYLCASSFSRGEGQETQYFGPGTRLLVL.

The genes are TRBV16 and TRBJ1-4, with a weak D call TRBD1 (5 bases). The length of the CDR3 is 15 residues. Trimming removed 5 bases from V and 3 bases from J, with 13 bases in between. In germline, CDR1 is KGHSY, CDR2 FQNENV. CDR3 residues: CASSDTRAANEKLFF. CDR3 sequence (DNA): TGTGCCAGCAGCGACACCAGGGCGGCTAATGAAAAACTGTTTTTT.

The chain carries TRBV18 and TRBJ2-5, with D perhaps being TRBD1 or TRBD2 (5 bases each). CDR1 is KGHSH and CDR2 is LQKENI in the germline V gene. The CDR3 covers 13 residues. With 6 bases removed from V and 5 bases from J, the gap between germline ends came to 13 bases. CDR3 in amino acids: CASSRDERETQYF. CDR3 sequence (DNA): TGTGCCAGCTCCAGGGACGAGAGGGAGACCCAGTACTTC.

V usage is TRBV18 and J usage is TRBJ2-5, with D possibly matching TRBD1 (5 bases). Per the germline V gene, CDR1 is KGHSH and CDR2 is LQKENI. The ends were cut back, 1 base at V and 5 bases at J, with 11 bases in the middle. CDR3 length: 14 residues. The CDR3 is CASSPQGFQETQYF. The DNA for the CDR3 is TGTGCCAGCTCACCACAGGGGTTCCAGGAGACCCAGTACTTC.

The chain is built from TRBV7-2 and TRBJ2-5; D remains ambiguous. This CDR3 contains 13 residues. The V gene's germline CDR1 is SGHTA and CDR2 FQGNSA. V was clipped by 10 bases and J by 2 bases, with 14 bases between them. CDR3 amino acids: CAISLGLQETQYF. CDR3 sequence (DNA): TGTGCCATCTCTCTTGGTCTTCAAGAGACCCAGTACTTC.

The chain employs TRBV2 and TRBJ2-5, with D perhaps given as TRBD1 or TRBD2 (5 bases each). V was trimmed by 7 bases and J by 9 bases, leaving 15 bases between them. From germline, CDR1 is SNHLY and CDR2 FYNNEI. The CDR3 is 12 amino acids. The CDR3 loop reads CASKRSGAAQYF. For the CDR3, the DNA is TGTGCCAGCAAACGGTCCGGGGCGGCCCAGTACTTC.